A single sample is the source of the 16 T cell receptor beta chains below, sequenced in a study of blood T cells in healthy people across ages. Primers used in a second PCR of roughly 7 to 11 cycles were a sample-barcoded 5' primer and a J-beta primer mix. In TCRdb, the 5' RACE reads were re-called with MiXCR into one record per CDR3 protein. The table includes 650,000 to 800,000 distinct CDR3 sequences, roughly 44% detected once. Sequenced sample: blood. Every receptor here comes from a man between 60 and 75 years old in good health.

The rearrangement joins TRBV7-2 to TRBJ2-5; perhaps D is TRBD1 or TRBD2 (5 bases each). The V and J ends lost 5 bases and 5 bases respectively, with 18 bases between them. Germline V gene sequence: CDR1 SGHTA, CDR2 FQGNSA. The CDR3 loop spans 15 amino acids. CDR3 protein: CASSPAPWGGETQYF. As DNA, the CDR3 is TGTGCCAGCAGCCCGGCCCCGTGGGGCGGGGAGACCCAGTACTTC.

This clonotype was observed a handful of times. This rearrangement joins TRBV7-9 to TRBJ1-4; TRBD1 might be the D (6 bases). CDR3 length equals 14 residues. Germline CDR1 is SEHNR and CDR2 is FQNEAQ (reference sequence). With 5 bases removed from V and 7 bases from J, the gap between germline ends came to 14 bases. CDR3 region: CASSLRRDIEKLFF. CDR3 nucleotide sequence: TGTGCCAGCAGCCTGAGACGGGACATTGAAAAACTGTTTTTT.

V and J are TRBV28 and TRBJ2-3; D unclear. Per germline, CDR1 MDHEN and CDR2 SYDVKM. With 6 bases removed from V and 4 bases from J, the gap between germline ends came to 11 bases. This CDR3 has 13 amino acids. The CDR3 DNA is TGTGCCAGCAGCCAAAGAACGGCAGATACGCAGTATTTT. Its translation is CASSQRTADTQYF.

This clonotype was detected only a few times. A much more abundant neighbour one base away suggests this may be a read error. The chain uses TRBV12-3 or TRBV12-4 and TRBJ2-3; D assignment may be TRBD1 or TRBD2 (5 bases each). The CDR3 has 15 amino acids. The V end was cut by 5 bases, the J end by 0 bases, with 12 bases between. CDR3 nucleotide sequence: TGTGCCAGCAGTCCAGGGAGAACTAGCACAGATACGCAGTATTTT. Protein product: CASSPGRTSTDTQYF.

The rearrangement joins TRBV14 to TRBJ1-1, with no clear D. Germline V gene data show CDR1 as SGHDN and CDR2 as FVKESK. The CDR3 covers 13 residues. Between the trimmed V and J ends, which lost 4 bases and 1 base, there was a span of 7 bases. The CDR3 is CASSRKGNTEAFF. CDR3 DNA: TGTGCCAGCAGCCGGAAGGGGAACACTGAAGCTTTCTTT.

The rearrangement joins TRBV9 to TRBJ1-2; 7 bases are shared with TRBD1. CDR1 is SGDLS and CDR2 is YYNGEE in the germline V gene. The CDR3 consists of 15 residues. The V and J ends lost 0 bases and 4 bases, in that order; junction bases with no gene match: 6. As DNA, the CDR3 is TGTGCCAGCAGCGTAGTTGGGACAGAATTCTATGGCTACACCTTC. Residues: CASSVVGTEFYGYTF.

The chain uses TRBV3-1 and TRBJ2-1, with no clear D. V dropped 0 bases and J dropped 6 bases, with 9 bases sitting between them. Germline assignment: CDR1 LGHDT and CDR2 YNNKEL (reference sequence). CDR3 length: 14 amino acids. The CDR3 is CASSQDWQPNEQFF. The CDR3 DNA follows: TGTGCCAGCAGCCAAGATTGGCAGCCCAATGAGCAGTTCTTC.

This clonotype has a handful of counts. The chain couples TRBV20-1 to TRBJ2-3; 7 nucleotides line up with TRBD2. V shed 2 bases, J shed 3 bases, and the junction held 8 bases outside the gene matches. Germline loops: CDR1 DFQATT, CDR2 SNEGSKA (reference sequence). This CDR3 has 15 amino acids. CDR3 in amino acids: CSARRASGLTDTQYF. CDR3 sequence (DNA): TGCAGTGCTAGACGGGCTAGCGGTTTAACAGATACGCAGTATTTT.

V usage is TRBV28 and J usage is TRBJ1-2, with a tentative D call TRBD1 (6 bases). V lost 5 bases and J 3 bases, leaving 16 bases between the germline ends. This CDR3 has 15 residues. The germline V gene has CDR1 MDHEN and CDR2 SYDVKM. The CDR3 coding sequence is TGTGCCAGCAGTCCCCCAGGGGTGGGGGACTATGGCTACACCTTC. It encodes CASSPPGVGDYGYTF.

The chain employs TRBV12-3 or TRBV12-4 and TRBJ1-5; D unresolved. V shed 3 bases and J shed 0 bases, with 15 bases lying between them. The CDR3 has 17 amino acids. This CDR3 is CASSFVVGLNSNQPQHF. The CDR3 nucleotides are TGTGCCAGCAGTTTTGTAGTCGGGCTTAATAGCAATCAGCCCCAGCATTTT.

The J gene is TRBJ1-2, the V gene TRBV10-2; 9 nucleotides match TRBD1. This CDR3 is 16 amino acids long. The germline V gene encodes CDR1 WSHSY and CDR2 SAAADI. The V gene end was trimmed by 7 bases and the J gene end by 0 bases; junction bases not matched to a gene: 9. The CDR3 DNA is TGCGCCAGCACCGGGGACAGGGAAAAGTCTAACTATGGCTACACCTTC. Protein: CASTGDREKSNYGYTF.

The chain uses TRBV5-6 and TRBJ2-3; D call uncertain. The CDR3 has 13 residues. Germline V gene lookup returns CDR1 SGHDT and CDR2 YYEEEE. V dropped 2 bases and J dropped 9 bases, with 13 bases sitting between them. CDR3: CASSFTDQGTQYF. CDR3 in DNA: TGTGCCAGCAGCTTCACAGACCAAGGGACGCAGTATTTT. Full variable domain (missing parts from reference TRBV5-6 and TRBJ2-3): DAGVTQSPTHLIKTRGQQVTLRCSPKSGHDTVSWYQQALGQGPQFIFQYYEEEERQRGNFPDRFSGHQFPNYSSELNVNALLLGDSALYLCASSFTDQGTQYFGPGTRLTVL.

The chain recombines TRBV29-1 with TRBJ2-5, with D perhaps matching TRBD1 or TRBD2 (5 bases each). From germline, CDR1 is SQVTM and CDR2 ANQGSEA. The CDR3 has 12 amino acids. Trimming removed 4 bases at V and 9 bases at J, with 15 bases between. Written as DNA, the CDR3 is TGCAGCGTTGGTGGGACCACGAGCGCCCAGTACTTC. This encodes CSVGGTTSAQYF.

CDR3 nucleotide sequence: TGTGCCAGCAGCGTCGGGACAGGGGAACCAGATACGCAGTATTTT. It specifies CASSVGTGEPDTQYF. V is TRBV9 and J is TRBJ2-3; the match to TRBD1 covers 10 bases. Germline CDR1 reads SGDLS; CDR2 reads YYNGEE. The junction had 4 bases not matched to a gene; V was cut back by 2 bases and J by 4 bases. CDR3 length: 15 amino acids.

This clonotype was recorded only once. This sequence joins TRBV7-2 and TRBJ1-1; D is ambiguous. Trimming cost V 3 bases and J 1 base, with 6 bases left between them. CDR3 size: 13 residues. Germline-derived CDR1 and CDR2 are SGHTA and FQGNSA. The CDR3 sequence: CASSFRPNTEAFF. In nucleotides, the CDR3 is TGTGCCAGCAGCTTTAGACCGAACACTGAAGCTTTCTTT.

This clonotype showed up just a few times. The chain has TRBV7-2 and TRBJ1-2; D not certain. Germline V gene lookup returns CDR1 SGHTA and CDR2 FQGNSA. This CDR3 has 13 amino acids. Trimming took off 6 bases at V and 8 bases at J, with 16 bases between the two ends. The CDR3 is CASRRTDRPGYTF. The CDR3 DNA follows: TGTGCCAGCAGGAGGACCGACCGGCCCGGCTACACCTTC.